This T cell receptor (beta chain) comes out of a study of blood T cell repertoires in COVID-19. In its sample, this clone was seen a few times. Clones were read by immunoSEQ multiplex PCR, and TCRdb kept only the in-frame ones, dropping some. The table includes over 150,000 clones, 85% detected once. V was clipped by 6 bases and J by 0 bases; unmatched bases: 8. Germline V gene data show CDR1 as MNHEY and CDR2 as SVGAGI. The CDR3 covers 15 residues. This receptor was identified in a man aged 35 to 55 with acute or convalescent COVID-19. Source material: peripheral blood. The V call is TRBV6-5, the J call TRBJ2-7, with 7 bases fitting TRBD1. The CDR3 loop reads CASSLPTGSSYEQYF. The CDR3 DNA sequence: TGTGCCAGCAGCCTCCCGACAGGGAGCTCCTACGAGCAGTACTTC.